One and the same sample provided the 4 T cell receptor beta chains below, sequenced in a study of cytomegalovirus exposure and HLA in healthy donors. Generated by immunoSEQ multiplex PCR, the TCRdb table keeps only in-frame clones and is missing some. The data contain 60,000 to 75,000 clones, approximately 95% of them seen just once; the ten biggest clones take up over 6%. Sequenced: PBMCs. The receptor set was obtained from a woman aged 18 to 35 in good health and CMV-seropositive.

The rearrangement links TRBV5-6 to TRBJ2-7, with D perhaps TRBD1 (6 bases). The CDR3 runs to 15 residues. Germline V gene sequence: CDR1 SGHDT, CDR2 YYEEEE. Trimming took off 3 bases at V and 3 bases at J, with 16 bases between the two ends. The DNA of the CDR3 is TGTGCCAGCAGCTGGGGGCAGGCAGGGTACTACGAGCAGTACTTC. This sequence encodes CASSWGQAGYYEQYF.

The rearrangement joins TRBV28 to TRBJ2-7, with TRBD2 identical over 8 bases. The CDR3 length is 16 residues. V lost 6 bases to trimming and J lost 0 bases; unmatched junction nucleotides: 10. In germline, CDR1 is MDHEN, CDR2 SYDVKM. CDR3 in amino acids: CASSPGGGTSSYEQYF. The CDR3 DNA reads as TGTGCCAGCAGCCCCGGGGGGGGGACTAGCTCCTACGAGCAGTACTTC.

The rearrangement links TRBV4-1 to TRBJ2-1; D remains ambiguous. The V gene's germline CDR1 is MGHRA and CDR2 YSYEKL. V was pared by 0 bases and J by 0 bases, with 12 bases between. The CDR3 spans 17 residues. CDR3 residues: CASSQDGRRISYNEQFF. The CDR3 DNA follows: TGCGCCAGCAGCCAAGATGGTCGGCGGATCTCCTACAATGAGCAGTTCTTC.

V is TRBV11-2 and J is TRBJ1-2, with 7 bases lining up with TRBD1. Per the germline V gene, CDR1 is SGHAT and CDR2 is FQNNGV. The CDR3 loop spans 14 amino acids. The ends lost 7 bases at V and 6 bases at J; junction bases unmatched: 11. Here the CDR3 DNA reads TGTGCCAGCACCGTGACAGGGACCCTCAATGGCTACACCTTC. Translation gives CASTVTGTLNGYTF.